This T cell receptor beta chain was sequenced during a study of cytomegalovirus exposure and HLA in healthy donors. Study context: In a later analysis, it was reported that the roughly 130 validation repertoires had been produced on the same platform as the roughly 700 repertoires belonging to the first cohort. Study outcomes and limitations: Specific recognition of CMV antigens was confirmed in vitro for a few chains (all CMV-associated).

Concerning this clone itself: Its antigen is currently unknown.

Sequencing used immunoSEQ multiplex PCR; TCRdb keeps in-frame clones, though not all of them. This sample has 200,000 to 250,000 clones, with around 86% found just once. Germline CDR1 reads SEHNR; CDR2 reads FQNEAQ (reference sequence). V was clipped by 5 bases and J by 0 bases; unmatched bases: 7. The CDR3 contains 16 residues. The gene calls are TRBV7-9 and TRBJ1-1, with 9 bases identical to TRBD1. The sequenced material came from PBMCs. The clonotype originates from a woman aged 18-30 years in good health and CMV-seropositive. CDR3 nucleotides: TGTGCCAGCAGCCTATCCGGGACAGGGCTGAACACTGAAGCTTTCTTT. The encoded protein is CASSLSGTGLNTEAFF.